This TCR beta chain was observed in a study of blood T cells in healthy people across ages. The V gene's germline CDR1 is DFQATT and CDR2 SNEGSKA (reference sequence). The CDR3 is made up of 12 amino acids. Sample-barcoded 5' priming and a J-beta primer mix drove a second PCR of about 6 to 12 cycles. Tagging of each cDNA molecule was performed by a template-switch adaptor with 12 random nucleotides. One entry per CDR3 protein, called by TCRdb with MiXCR from the 5' RACE reads. Of roughly 1.4 million distinct CDR3 sequences listed, 55% to 75% are singletons. The receptor comes from a man younger than 35 in good health. The rearrangement uses TRBV20-1 and TRBJ1-2; tentative D call: TRBD1 (5 bases). The sequenced sample was blood. The CDR3 region has the DNA TGCAGCCTCTTGGGGGGTGTTTGGGGCTACACCTTC. Translation gives CSLLGGVWGYTF.